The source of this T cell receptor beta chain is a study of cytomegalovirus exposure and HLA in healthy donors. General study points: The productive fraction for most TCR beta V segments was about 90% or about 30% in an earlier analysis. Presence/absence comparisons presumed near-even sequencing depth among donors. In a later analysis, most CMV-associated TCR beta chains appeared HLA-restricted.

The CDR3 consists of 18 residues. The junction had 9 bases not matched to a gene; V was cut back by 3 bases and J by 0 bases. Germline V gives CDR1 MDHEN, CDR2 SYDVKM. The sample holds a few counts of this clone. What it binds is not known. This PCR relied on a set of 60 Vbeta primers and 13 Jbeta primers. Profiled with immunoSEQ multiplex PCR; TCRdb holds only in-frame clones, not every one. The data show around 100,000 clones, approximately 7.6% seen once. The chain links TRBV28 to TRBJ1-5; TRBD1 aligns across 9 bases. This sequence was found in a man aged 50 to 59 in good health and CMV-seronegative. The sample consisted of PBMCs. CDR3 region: CASSFLKGQGNSNQPQHF. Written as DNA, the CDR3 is TGTGCCAGCAGTTTTTTAAAGGGACAGGGAAATAGCAATCAGCCCCAGCATTTT.